This entry is about one T cell receptor beta chain. Its matching antigen is unknown. This CDR3 region has 11 residues. V lost 4 bases to trimming and J lost 7 bases, with 8 bases between them. CDR1 SGHDT and CDR2 YYEEEE come from the germline V gene. The T cells that were sequenced for TCR beta were CD8+ and CD4+ cells from blood. TEMRA cells underwent FACS enrichment and CD8+ and CD4+ T cells underwent negative isolation. The RNA, 0.5 to 1 ug, was put through reverse transcription using random hexamers. The amplification used immunoSEQ multiplex PCR on TCR beta CDR3; it spanned 54 Vbeta and 13 Jbeta. TCRdb recomputed calls from the immunoSEQ multiplex PCR reads with MiXCR, one row per CDR3 protein. The sample yields fewer than 350,000 distinct CDR3 sequences, approximately 85% seen once. The data were obtained in a study of CD8 T cells in Susac syndrome. Overall study findings and caveats: It was acknowledged by the study that relatively few individuals were included in its TCR sequencing and HLA analysis.

The sequenced sample consisted of CD8+ T cells from PBMCs. The sequence derives from a human donor with multiple sclerosis. J is TRBJ1-2 and V is TRBV5-6; TRBD1 is a possible D gene (6 bases). The CDR3 loop is CASSTGFGYTF. CDR3 in DNA: TGTGCCAGCAGCACAGGGTTTGGCTACACCTTC.